This T cell receptor (beta chain) was sequenced during a study of shared clonotypes between healthy human individuals. About the research overall: Each donor contributed plates that comprised three CD4 naive, three CD4 memory, two CD8 naive and one CD8 memory.

Germline V lookup: CDR1 MDHEN, CDR2 SYDVKM. CDR3 size: 16 residues. Concerning this clone itself: Its specificity is not known. An end of the junction differs from the germline gene, which may be a read error.

Points from the study as a whole: Having only a few donors restricted how much genetic and exposure-history diversity was captured.

Running of the assay took place at deep level. Sequencing used immunoSEQ multiplex PCR; TCRdb keeps in-frame clones, though not all of them. The sample yields hundreds of thousands of clones, around 96% seen once. Positive CCR7 selection of CD45RO-negative cells yielded the naive CD8 cells, and terminally differentiated effector memory CD45RA+ cells were excluded. The donor population consisted of healthy HIV-negative adults with no recent acute infections or vaccinations. The material sequenced was naive CD8+ T cells sorted from blood. The V and J genes are TRBV28 and TRBJ1-5, with TRBD1 matching over 12 bases. This clonotype was obtained from a woman aged 30 to 39 in good health. The CDR3 is CASSLGAGQGAQTQHF. The CDR3 DNA is TGTGCCAGCAGTTTAGGTGCGGGACAGGGGGCTCAGACCCAGCATTTT. The full variable domain, in which reference TRBV28 and TRBJ1-5 provide the parts outside the CDR3, is DVKVTQSSRYLVKRTGEKVFLECVQDMDHENMFWYRQDPGLGLRLIYFSYDVKMKEKGDIPEGYSVSREKKERFSLILESASTNQTSMYLCASSLGAGQGAQTQHFGDGTRLSIL.